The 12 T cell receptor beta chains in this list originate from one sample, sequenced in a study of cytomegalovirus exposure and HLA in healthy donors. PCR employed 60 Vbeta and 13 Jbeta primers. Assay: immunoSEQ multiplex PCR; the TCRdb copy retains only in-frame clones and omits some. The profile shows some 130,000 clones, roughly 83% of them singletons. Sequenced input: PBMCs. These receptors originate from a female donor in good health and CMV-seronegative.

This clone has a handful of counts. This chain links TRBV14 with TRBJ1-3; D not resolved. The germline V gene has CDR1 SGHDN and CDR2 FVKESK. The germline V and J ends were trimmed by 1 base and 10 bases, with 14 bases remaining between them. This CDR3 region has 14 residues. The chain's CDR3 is CASSQVGAPGTIYF. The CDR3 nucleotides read TGTGCCAGCAGCCAAGTTGGCGCTCCGGGAACCATATATTTT.

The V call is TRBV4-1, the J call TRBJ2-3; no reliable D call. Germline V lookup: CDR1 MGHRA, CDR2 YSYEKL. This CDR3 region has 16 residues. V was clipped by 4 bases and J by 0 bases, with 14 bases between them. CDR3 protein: CASSPHLQFSTDTQYF. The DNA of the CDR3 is TGCGCCAGCAGCCCCCATTTACAATTTAGCACAGATACGCAGTATTTT.

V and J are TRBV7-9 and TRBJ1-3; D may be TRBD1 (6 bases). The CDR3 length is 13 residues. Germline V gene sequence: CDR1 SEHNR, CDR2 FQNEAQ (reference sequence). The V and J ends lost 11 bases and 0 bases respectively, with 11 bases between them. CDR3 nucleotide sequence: TGTGCCGCGGGGGGCAGCTCTGGAAACACCATATATTTT. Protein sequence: CAAGGSSGNTIYF.

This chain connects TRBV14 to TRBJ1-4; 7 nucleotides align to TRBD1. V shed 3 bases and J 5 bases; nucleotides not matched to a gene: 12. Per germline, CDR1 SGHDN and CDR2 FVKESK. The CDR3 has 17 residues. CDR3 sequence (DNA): TGTGCCAGCAGCCAGGGGGACAGTCTTTGGGGGAATGAAAAACTGTTTTTT. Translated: CASSQGDSLWGNEKLFF.

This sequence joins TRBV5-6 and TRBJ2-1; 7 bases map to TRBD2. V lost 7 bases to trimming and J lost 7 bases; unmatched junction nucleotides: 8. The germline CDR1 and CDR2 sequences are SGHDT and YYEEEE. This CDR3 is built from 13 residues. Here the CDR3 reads CASGLGIWNEQFF. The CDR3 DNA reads TGTGCCAGCGGACTAGGAATTTGGAATGAGCAGTTCTTC.

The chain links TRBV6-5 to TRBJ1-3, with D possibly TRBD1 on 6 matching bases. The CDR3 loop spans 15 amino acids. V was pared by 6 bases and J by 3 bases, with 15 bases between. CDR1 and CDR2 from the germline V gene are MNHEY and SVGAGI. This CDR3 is CASRSQGYLGNTIYF. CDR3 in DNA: TGTGCCAGCAGGTCCCAGGGGTACCTTGGAAACACCATATATTTT.

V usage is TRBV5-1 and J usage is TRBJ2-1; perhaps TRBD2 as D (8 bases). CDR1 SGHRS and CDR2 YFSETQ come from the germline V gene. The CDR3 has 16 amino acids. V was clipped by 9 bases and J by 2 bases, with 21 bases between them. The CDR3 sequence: CATRGGPGLAYNEQFF. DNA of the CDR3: TGCGCCACCAGGGGGGGCCCGGGACTAGCCTACAATGAGCAGTTCTTC.

CDR3: CASSRTGRTDTQYF. The CDR3 coding sequence is TGCGCCAGCAGCCGGACAGGGCGCACAGATACGCAGTATTTT. J is TRBJ2-3 and V is TRBV4-3; 8 bases are shared with TRBD1. The junction had 1 base not matched to a gene; V was cut back by 4 bases and J by 1 base. Germline V gene sequence: CDR1 LGHNA, CDR2 YSLEER. The CDR3 runs 14 residues.

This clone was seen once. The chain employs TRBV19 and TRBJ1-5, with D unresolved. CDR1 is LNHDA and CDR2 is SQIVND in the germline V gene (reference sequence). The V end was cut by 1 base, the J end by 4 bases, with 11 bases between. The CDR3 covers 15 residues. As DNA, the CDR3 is TGTGCCAGTAGTATAGTTGCCGGCGGGAATCAGCCCCAGCATTTT. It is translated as CASSIVAGGNQPQHF. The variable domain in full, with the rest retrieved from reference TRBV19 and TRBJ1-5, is DGGITQSPKYLFRKEGQNVTLSCEQNLNHDAMYWYRQDPGQGLRLIYYSQIVNDFQKGDIAEGYSVSREKKESFPLTVTSAQKNPTAFYLCASSIVAGGNQPQHFGDGTRLSIL.

The CDR3 reads CASSNPKEGLKETQYF. CDR3 coding DNA: TGTGCCAGCAGTAACCCTAAGGAGGGCCTAAAGGAGACCCAGTACTTC. V usage is TRBV6-6 and J usage is TRBJ2-5; D perhaps matches TRBD2 (6 bases). V was pared by 5 bases and J by 5 bases, with 21 bases between. Germline CDR1 and CDR2: MNHNY and SVGAGI (reference sequence). CDR3 length: 16 amino acids.

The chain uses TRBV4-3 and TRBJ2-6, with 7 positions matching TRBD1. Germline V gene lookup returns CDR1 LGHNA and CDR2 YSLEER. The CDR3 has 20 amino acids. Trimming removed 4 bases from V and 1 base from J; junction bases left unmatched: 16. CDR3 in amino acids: CASSPRRGRFGRSGANVLTF. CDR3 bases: TGCGCCAGCAGCCCAAGAAGGGGGCGGTTTGGGAGATCTGGGGCCAACGTCCTGACTTTC.

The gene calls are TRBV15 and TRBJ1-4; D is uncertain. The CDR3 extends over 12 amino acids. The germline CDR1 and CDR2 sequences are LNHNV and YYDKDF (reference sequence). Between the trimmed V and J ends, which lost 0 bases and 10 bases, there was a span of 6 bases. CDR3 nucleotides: TGTGCCACCAGCAGAGATCGGAGAAAACTGTTTTTT. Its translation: CATSRDRRKLFF.